A single sample gave rise to the 17 T cell receptor beta chains below, sequenced in a study of graft-versus-host responses after intestinal transplantation. Using immunoSEQ multiplex PCR, the repertoire was profiled, and TCRdb retains in-frame clones only, with some absent. The table records roughly 14,000 clones, 70% to 75% of them present only once. Processed graft tissue released its intraepithelial and lamina propria lymphocytes. The sequencing here drew on ileum tissue, taken 14 days after transplant. All receptors derive from a human patient who received an intestinal transplant, so some T cells may come from the graft donor.

The CDR3 loop reads CASSLIRDPANEQFF. In DNA, the CDR3 is TGTGCCAGCAGCCTAATCCGGGACCCGGCAAATGAGCAGTTCTTC. The chain carries TRBV5-6 and TRBJ2-1, with D perhaps TRBD1 or TRBD2 (5 bases each). V shed 4 bases and J shed 7 bases, with 18 bases lying between them. The CDR3 spans 15 residues. Germline lookup yields CDR1 SGHDT and CDR2 YYEEEE.

This clone was seen a few times. V gene TRBV27 combines with J gene TRBJ2-1; TRBD2 matches at 13 bases. Germline V gives CDR1 MNHEY, CDR2 SMNVEV (reference sequence). The CDR3 runs to 15 residues. V trimming: 5 bases; J trimming: 7 bases; junction bases outside the gene matches: 5. The CDR3, as DNA: TGTGCCAGCAGTCCAGGACTAGCGGGGGAGAATGAGCAGTTCTTC. Its translation: CASSPGLAGENEQFF.

In the case of this clone: An end of the junction does not agree with germline; a read error may underlie this. CDR3 in DNA: TGTGCTAGCAGCCCCGGGACTAGCGGGAGGTTTAATGAGCAGTTCTTC. Translation: CASSPGTSGRFNEQFF. The V gene is TRBV7-7, the J gene TRBJ2-1; 15 bases map to TRBD2. CDR3 size: 16 residues. Looked up from germline, CDR1 is SSHAT and CDR2 is FNYEAQ (reference sequence).

This clone has just a few counts. The chain has TRBV5-1 and TRBJ2-1; D ambiguous. The CDR3 runs 11 residues. The germline gives CDR1 SGHRS, CDR2 YFSETQ. Trimming pared 4 bases from V and 8 bases from J, leaving 7 bases between. The CDR3 sequence: CASSSIYEQFF. The CDR3 coding sequence is TGCGCCAGCAGCAGCATCTATGAGCAGTTCTTC.

This clone was recorded once. The J gene is TRBJ2-3, the V gene TRBV18; 12 nucleotides line up with TRBD2. CDR1 is KGHSH and CDR2 is LQKENI in the germline V gene. The junction had 7 bases not matched to a gene; V was cut back by 1 base and J by 2 bases. The CDR3 is 18 residues long. CDR3 protein: CASSPQTSGRSPTDTQYF. The CDR3 DNA is TGTGCCAGCTCACCACAAACTAGCGGGAGGTCACCCACAGATACGCAGTATTTT.

This chain uses TRBV6-4 with TRBJ2-2; D is possibly TRBD1 or TRBD2 (5 bases each). There are 16 residues in the CDR3. V lost 0 bases, J lost 3 bases, and 11 bases lay in between. Germline V gene sequence: CDR1 MRHNA, CDR2 SNTAGT. Written as DNA, the CDR3 is TGTGCCAGCAGTGACTCGACGAGGGGAGACACCGGGGAGCTGTTTTTT. Protein sequence: CASSDSTRGDTGELFF.

This rearrangement joins TRBV6-1 to TRBJ1-2; D is perhaps TRBD1 (6 bases). Trimming took 1 base from V and 2 from J, leaving 11 bases between them. The germline CDR1 and CDR2 sequences are MNHNS and SASEGT. The length of the CDR3 is 15 residues. CDR3 in DNA: TGTGCCAGCAGTGAAGTGAGGGGGGCCAACTATGGCTACACCTTC. It encodes CASSEVRGANYGYTF.

The chain links TRBV6-6 to TRBJ1-1, with D uncertain. Trimming removed 6 bases at V and 4 bases at J, with 18 bases between. From germline, CDR1 is MNHNY and CDR2 SVGAGI (reference sequence). The CDR3 has 15 residues. The CDR3 DNA is TGTGCCAGCAGATCCCGGGGAGCTGGTGTCACTGAAGCTTTCTTT. Protein product: CASRSRGAGVTEAFF.

This clone turned up a few times. The rearrangement uses TRBV7-9 and TRBJ1-3; TRBD1 agrees at 7 bases. The CDR3 spans 16 residues. The V and J ends lost 3 bases and 0 bases, in that order; junction bases with no gene match: 5. Germline values: CDR1 SEHNR, CDR2 FQNEAQ (reference sequence). The CDR3 protein is CASSLGQPNSGNTIYF. The DNA for the CDR3 is TGTGCCAGCAGCTTGGGACAGCCGAACTCTGGAAACACCATATATTTT.

The gene calls are TRBV6-5 and TRBJ1-1; TRBD1 is a possible D gene (5 bases). Germline V gene lookup returns CDR1 MNHEY and CDR2 SVGAGI. The CDR3 contains 11 residues. V gave up 5 bases and J gave up 12 bases, with 13 bases separating them. CDR3 protein: CASSPRDVTFF. The CDR3 nucleotides read TGTGCCAGCAGTCCCCGGGACGTTACTTTCTTT.

The J gene is TRBJ2-3, the V gene TRBV7-9; 9 bases fit TRBD2. In germline, CDR1 is SEHNR, CDR2 FQNEAQ (reference sequence). CDR3 length equals 16 residues. Germline trimming cut 4 bases from V and 6 bases from J; bases unmatched to any gene: 11. The DNA for the CDR3 is TGTGCCAGCAGCTCACTCCTCGCGGGAGGGCCCGATACGCAGTATTTT. This gives the protein CASSSLLAGGPDTQYF. The whole variable domain, remainder taken from reference TRBV7-9 and TRBJ2-3, is DTGVSQNPRHKITKRGQNVTFRCDPISEHNRLYWYRQTLGQGPEFLTYFQNEAQLEKSRLLSDRFSAERPKGSFSTLEIQRTEQGDSAMYLCASSSLLAGGPDTQYFGPGTRLTVL.

This chain connects TRBV7-3 to TRBJ2-1; TRBD2 matches at 10 bases. The CDR3 loop spans 15 amino acids. Losses at the gene ends were 5 bases for V and 7 bases for J; bases not matched to a gene: 8. Germline V gives CDR1 SGHTA, CDR2 FQGTGA. The DNA of the CDR3 is TGTGCCAGCAGCCCTACTAGCGGGATTGATAATGAGCAGTTCTTC. Translation gives CASSPTSGIDNEQFF.

This sequence joins TRBV6-5 and TRBJ1-5; possibly TRBD1 for D (5 bases). CDR1 is MNHEY, CDR2 SVGAGI, per germline. V lost 5 bases, J lost 3 bases, and 14 bases lay in between. The CDR3 is 15 amino acids. The CDR3: CASSPWGTFNQPQHF. In DNA form, the CDR3 reads TGTGCCAGCAGTCCCTGGGGCACTTTCAATCAGCCCCAGCATTTT.

In regard to this clone: Because the CDR3 is missing its conserved closing phenylalanine or tryptophan, this is likely a read error. V and J are TRBV2 and TRBJ1-2; TRBD1 might be the D (5 bases). V lost 6 bases and J lost 7, with 9 bases in between. The germline CDR1 and CDR2 sequences are SNHLY and FYNNEI. The CDR3 loop spans 11 amino acids. The DNA of the CDR3 is TGTGCCAGCAGCGCAGGGTTTGGCTACACCCTC. Translated: CASSAGFGYTL.

The rearrangement uses TRBV5-4 and TRBJ2-7; 8 bases fit TRBD2. The ends lost 4 bases at V and 3 bases at J; junction bases unmatched: 3. Germline CDR1 reads SGHNT; CDR2 reads YYREEE (reference sequence). This CDR3 is 13 amino acids long. The CDR3 here is CASSPGLGYEQYF. Here the CDR3 DNA reads TGTGCCAGCAGCCCGGGACTAGGCTACGAGCAGTACTTC.

This chain links TRBV6-5 with TRBJ2-1; D uncertain. From germline, CDR1 is MNHEY and CDR2 SVGAGI. The CDR3 extends over 13 amino acids. The ends were cut back, 7 bases at V and 9 bases at J, with 16 bases in the middle. CDR3 nucleotides: TGTGCCAGCACCCTCGGGCCGTCGGCTGAGCAGTTCTTC. This translates into CASTLGPSAEQFF.

The chain couples TRBV6-4 to TRBJ2-1, with 9 bases matching TRBD2. Germline V gene data show CDR1 as MRHNA and CDR2 as SNTAGT. The trim removed 0 bases at V and 3 bases at J, leaving 3 bases unmatched. The CDR3 sequence is 16 residues long. Written as DNA, the CDR3 is TGTGCCAGCAGTGACTCGGTTAGCGGGGGCTACAATGAGCAGTTCTTC. Protein: CASSDSVSGGYNEQFF.